These 13 T cell receptor beta chains were all obtained from the same sample, sequenced in a study of human T cells and chemical hapten exposure. TCRdb re-called the RACE reads through MiXCR, storing one row per CDR3 protein. The sample carries roughly 100,000 distinct CDR3 sequences, about 10% recorded once. Time point described: healthy volunteer bleed at 2 weeks. Unfractionated whole blood was the source of the extracted total RNA. Sequencing used whole blood. The receptors derive from a female donor in good health. Some clones in this sample may be carry-over from other donors' samples.

The J gene is TRBJ2-7, the V gene TRBV4-2; D is undetermined. V lost 1 base and J 3 bases, leaving 10 bases between the germline ends. CDR3 length: 14 amino acids. From germline, CDR1 is LGHNA and CDR2 YNFKEQ. CDR3 in amino acids: CASSQGLGLYEQYF. The CDR3 nucleotides read TGTGCCAGCAGCCAAGGGCTGGGCCTCTACGAGCAGTACTTC.

In this sample, this clonotype turned up a few times. The chain joins TRBV6-1 to TRBJ1-2; unclear D gene. V was trimmed by 7 bases and J by 2 bases, leaving 5 bases between them. CDR1 and CDR2 (germline): MNHNS, SASEGT. The CDR3 is 11 amino acids. The CDR3 sequence: CASTQNYGYTF. CDR3 sequence (DNA): TGTGCCAGCACTCAAAACTATGGCTACACCTTC.

Note on this clonotype: This could be a read error, since a much larger clone is one nucleotide away. This chain joins TRBV10-3 and TRBJ2-3, with TRBD1 as a possible D gene (6 bases). Germline CDR1 and CDR2: ENHRY and SYGVKD. The CDR3 loop spans 13 amino acids. Deletions cut 2 bases from V and 9 bases from J, with 12 bases between. The CDR3 sequence: CAISEVEGETQYF. CDR3 bases: TGTGCCATCAGTGAGGTAGAGGGGGAAACGCAGTATTTT.

This clonotype was counted between two and nine times. This sequence joins TRBV20-1 and TRBJ2-1; 9 bases map to TRBD2. The CDR3 covers 14 residues. V trimming: 8 bases; J trimming: 3 bases; junction bases outside the gene matches: 8. Germline CDR1 is DFQATT and CDR2 is SNEGSKA (reference sequence). CDR3 residues: CSTTRLADYNEQFF. The CDR3 nucleotides are TGCAGTACGACCCGACTAGCGGACTACAATGAGCAGTTCTTC.

The chain is built from TRBV20-1 and TRBJ2-3; possible D gene TRBD2, 5 bases. Germline V CDR1 and CDR2: DFQATT, SNEGSKA (reference sequence). This CDR3 spans 16 amino acids. V shed 4 bases and J shed 2 bases, with 19 bases lying between them. The CDR3 region is CSANIILRAITDTQYF. The CDR3, as DNA: TGCAGTGCTAATATTATTTTGAGGGCCATCACAGATACGCAGTATTTT.

This clonotype showed up just a few times. The chain has TRBV28 and TRBJ2-7; no reliable D call. The CDR3 is 12 residues long. Trimming shortened V by 3 bases and J by 2 bases, and 5 bases separated the two germline ends. CDR1 and CDR2 (germline): MDHEN, SYDVKM. The CDR3 bases are TGTGCCAGCAGTTTCGGTGCCTACGAGCAGTACTTC. Protein: CASSFGAYEQYF.

This chain uses TRBV28 with TRBJ2-2; D unclear. Per germline, CDR1 MDHEN and CDR2 SYDVKM. V gave up 8 bases and J gave up 7 bases, with 11 bases separating them. CDR3 length: 12 residues. CDR3 loop: CASSNLIGELFF. The CDR3 coding sequence is TGTGCCAGCTCGAACCTCATCGGGGAGCTGTTTTTT.

This clonotype was picked up a small number of times. Here the CDR3 DNA reads TGTGCCAGCACCGATCCACTGATCACTGAAGCTTTCTTT. It specifies CASTDPLITEAFF. The chain carries TRBV28 and TRBJ1-1; D gene unclear. From germline, CDR1 is MDHEN and CDR2 SYDVKM. V lost 7 bases, J lost 4 bases, and 13 bases lay in between. The CDR3 runs to 13 residues.

In its sample, this clonotype was seen many times. The V and J genes are TRBV6-2 or TRBV6-3 and TRBJ2-3; 7 bases fit TRBD2. V dropped 2 bases and J dropped 0; count of bases not matched to a gene: 8. The CDR3 has 17 amino acids. Germline-derived CDR1 and CDR2 are MNHEY and SVGEGT. In DNA form, the CDR3 reads TGTGCCAGCAGTTACAGTGTACTAGCGTCTAGCACAGATACGCAGTATTTT. This translates into CASSYSVLASSTDTQYF.

Notes on this clonotype: A much larger clone lies a single base off, so this may be a read error. V and J are TRBV20-1 and TRBJ2-7; D possibly corresponds to TRBD2 (6 bases). Germline V gene data show CDR1 as DFQATT and CDR2 as SNEGSKA (reference sequence). This CDR3 comprises 13 residues. Trimming cost V 5 bases and J 6 bases, with 17 bases left between them. This chain's CDR3 is CSAPSWGLCEQYF. The CDR3 region has the DNA TGCAGTGCTCCTTCGTGGGGACTGTGCGAGCAGTACTTC.

This sequence joins TRBV20-1 and TRBJ1-5; D possibly corresponds to TRBD1 (5 bases). The V end was cut by 5 bases, the J end by 4 bases, with 18 bases between. Looked up from germline, CDR1 is DFQATT and CDR2 is SNEGSKA (reference sequence). The CDR3 covers 15 residues. CDR3 loop: CSAPPGPPGNQPQHF. DNA of the CDR3: TGCAGTGCTCCTCCGGGACCCCCGGGAAATCAGCCCCAGCATTTT.

This clonotype was counted ten times or more. The chain combines TRBV7-2 with TRBJ2-1; D remains unclear. Per germline, CDR1 SGHTA and CDR2 FQGNSA. Between the trimmed V and J ends, which lost 1 base and 8 bases, there was a span of 15 bases. The CDR3 runs to 15 residues. This chain's CDR3 is CASSLVGSGRDEQFF. CDR3 bases: TGTGCCAGCAGCTTAGTCGGTTCGGGTCGGGATGAGCAGTTCTTC.

The chain recombines TRBV5-1 with TRBJ1-2, with TRBD1 identical over 8 bases. Unmatched junction bases numbered 0, after V lost 0 bases and J lost 2 bases. Per the germline V gene, CDR1 is SGHRS and CDR2 is YFSETQ. This CDR3 region has 14 residues. The CDR3 nucleotides are TGCGCCAGCAGCTTGGGGGACAGGAACTATGGCTACACCTTC. It is translated as CASSLGDRNYGYTF.